A single sample gave rise to the 28 T cell receptor beta chains below, sequenced in a study of blood T cell repertoires in COVID-19. Clones were sequenced by immunoSEQ multiplex PCR, and TCRdb holds only the in-frame ones, with some missing. The sample records about 370,000 clones, around 92% being singletons. The source material was peripheral blood. Receptor source: a woman in her twenties or thirties with COVID-19, enrolled during active disease.

The J gene is TRBJ1-1, the V gene TRBV19; a possible D gene is TRBD1 (6 bases). Germline-derived CDR1 and CDR2 are LNHDA and SQIVND (reference sequence). The CDR3 totals 15 residues. Trimming cost V 6 bases and J 0 bases, with 14 bases left between them. Here the CDR3 DNA reads TGTGCCAGTAGACCCCACAGGGAGATGAACACTGAAGCTTTCTTT. This gives the protein CASRPHREMNTEAFF.

CDR3 loop: CASSPGTSDREQFF. DNA of the CDR3: TGTGCCAGCAGTCCAGGGACTAGCGACAGAGAGCAGTTCTTC. V is TRBV6-4 and J is TRBJ2-1, with 10 bases that match TRBD2. The ends lost 5 bases at V and 10 bases at J; junction bases unmatched: 8. Germline CDR1 and CDR2: MRHNA and SNTAGT. The CDR3 is 14 residues long.

The chain employs TRBV13 and TRBJ2-5; the D gene is possibly TRBD2 (7 bases). Trimming stripped 0 bases from V and 1 base from J, with 18 bases between. Germline V CDR1 and CDR2: PRHDT, FYEKMQ (reference sequence). The CDR3 runs to 18 residues. The CDR3, as DNA: TGTGCCAGCAGCTTAGGCGGCATCGCGGGGGCTAGCCAAGAGACCCAGTACTTC. It yields the protein CASSLGGIAGASQETQYF.

The chain recombines TRBV2 with TRBJ1-2; no reliable D call. This CDR3 has 16 residues. Trimming shortened V by 4 bases and J by 1 base, and 16 bases separated the two germline ends. From germline, CDR1 is SNHLY and CDR2 FYNNEI. The CDR3 bases are TGTGCCAGCAGTGTGGGCGAAGGCTTCGGTAACTATGGCTACACCTTC. Encoded protein: CASSVGEGFGNYGYTF.

This rearrangement joins TRBV3-1 (or the pseudogene TRBV3-2) to TRBJ2-5; no clear D. Germline assignment: CDR1 LGHDT and CDR2 YNNKEL (reference sequence). The V gene lost 2 bases and the J gene lost 4 bases, with 14 bases spanning the gap. CDR3 length equals 15 residues. The CDR3 loop is CASSQTGSMGETQYF. The CDR3 coding sequence is TGTGCCAGCAGCCAAACCGGGTCAATGGGAGAGACCCAGTACTTC.

CDR3 loop: CASSSEQNSPLHF. The CDR3 DNA sequence: TGTGCCAGCAGTTCCGAACAGAATTCACCCCTCCACTTT. The chain employs TRBV6-5 and TRBJ1-6, with no clear D. V lost 4 bases and J lost 7, with 8 bases in between. Germline-derived CDR1 and CDR2 are MNHEY and SVGAGI. The CDR3 has 13 amino acids.

This clone was counted a few times. V is TRBV4-1 and J is TRBJ2-5; 7 nucleotides align to TRBD2. Germline V gives CDR1 MGHRA, CDR2 YSYEKL. V lost 0 bases and J lost 0; bases outside the gene matches: 1. CDR3 length: 15 amino acids. The CDR3 DNA is TGCGCCAGCAGCCAAGAAGCGGGGAACCAAGAGACCCAGTACTTC. Encoded protein: CASSQEAGNQETQYF.

The chain recombines TRBV11-2 with TRBJ2-1, with a possible D match to TRBD1 (6 bases). The V gene's germline CDR1 is SGHAT and CDR2 FQNNGV. The V gene lost 3 bases and the J gene lost 5 bases, with 11 bases spanning the gap. CDR3 size: 14 residues. CDR3 bases: TGTGCCAGCAGCTTGGACAGTGTCGACAATGAGCAGTTCTTC. Its protein product is CASSLDSVDNEQFF.

This chain uses TRBV2 with TRBJ1-5; D remains unclear. The germline V gene encodes CDR1 SNHLY and CDR2 FYNNEI. The CDR3 length is 12 residues. Trimming cost V 5 bases and J 3 bases, with 5 bases left between them. The CDR3 coding sequence is TGTGCCAGCAGTCAACTCAATCAGCCCCAGCATTTT. Amino acid sequence: CASSQLNQPQHF. The variable domain in full, completed from reference TRBV2 and TRBJ1-5, reads EPEVTQTPSHQVTQMGQEVILRCVPISNHLYFYWYRQILGQKVEFLVSFYNNEISEKSEIFDDQFSVERPDGSNFTLKIRSTKLEDSAMYFCASSQLNQPQHFGDGTRLSIL.

The chain recombines TRBV7-9 with TRBJ2-5; 9 bases line up with TRBD2. This CDR3 has 17 amino acids. V was pared by 5 bases and J by 0 bases, with 10 bases of the junction left unmatched. The germline V gene has CDR1 SEHNR and CDR2 FQNEAQ (reference sequence). The CDR3 nucleotides are TGTGCCAGCAGCCTAGAGATAACTAGCGGGTACCAAGAGACCCAGTACTTC. Its translation: CASSLEITSGYQETQYF.

The V and J genes are TRBV7-2 and TRBJ2-1; TRBD2 aligns across 11 bases. After removal of 5 bases from V and 4 bases from J, the junction contained 4 bases not matched to a gene. The CDR3 spans 15 residues. Germline CDR1 and CDR2: SGHTA and FQGNSA. The CDR3 sequence is CASSAGTSGYNEQFF. As DNA, the CDR3 is TGTGCCAGCAGCGCCGGGACTAGCGGTTACAATGAGCAGTTCTTC.

The chain has TRBV5-1 and TRBJ2-2; 9 positions match TRBD1. Germline lookup yields CDR1 SGHRS and CDR2 YFSETQ. J was trimmed by 4 bases and V by 4 bases; bases with no gene match: 2. The CDR3 totals 14 residues. The DNA of the CDR3 is TGCGCCAGCAGCAGGGGACAGGGCACCGGGGAGCTGTTTTTT. It yields the protein CASSRGQGTGELFF.

The chain has TRBV29-1 and TRBJ1-6, with 8 positions matching TRBD1. From germline, CDR1 is SQVTM and CDR2 ANQGSEA. This CDR3 has 14 amino acids. The ends lost 5 bases at V and 5 bases at J; junction bases unmatched: 5. The CDR3, as DNA: TGCAGCGTTCTGACAGGGGATGATAATTCACCCCTCCACTTT. It encodes CSVLTGDDNSPLHF.

This chain links TRBV11-3 with TRBJ2-2; 9 nucleotides match TRBD1. J gave up 4 bases and V 5 bases, and 8 bases lay outside the gene matches. Germline CDR1 is SGHNT and CDR2 is YENEEA. The CDR3 covers 16 residues. This CDR3 reads CASSPGTGRATGELFF. CDR3 in DNA: TGTGCCAGCAGCCCGGGGACAGGGAGGGCCACCGGGGAGCTGTTTTTT. Filled out from reference TRBV11-3 and TRBJ2-2, the complete variable domain reads EAGVVQSPRYKIIEKKQPVAFWCNPISGHNTLYWYLQNLGQGPELLIRYENEEAVDDSQLPKDRFSAERLKGVDSTLKIQPAELGDSAVYLCASSPGTGRATGELFFGEGSRLTVL.

The CDR3 loop reads CASSLGLAGADTQYF. Written as DNA, the CDR3 is TGTGCCAGCAGCTTAGGCCTAGCGGGAGCAGATACGCAGTATTTT. J is TRBJ2-3 and V is TRBV7-2; 10 bases line up with TRBD2. The CDR3 spans 15 residues. Per the germline V gene, CDR1 is SGHTA and CDR2 is FQGNSA. V shed 1 base, J shed 4 bases, and the junction held 2 bases outside the gene matches.

The rearrangement joins TRBV5-1 to TRBJ1-2; 8 bases are shared with TRBD1. The germline gives CDR1 SGHRS, CDR2 YFSETQ. Losses at the gene ends were 0 bases for V and 0 bases for J; bases not matched to a gene: 4. The CDR3 is 16 amino acids. CDR3 DNA sequence: TGCGCCAGCAGCTTGGCCCGGGACAGGACTAACTATGGCTACACCTTC. It encodes CASSLARDRTNYGYTF.

This clone occurred once. The rearrangement links TRBV7-9 to TRBJ2-1, with 7 bases fitting TRBD2. CDR1 is SEHNR and CDR2 is FQNEAQ in the germline V gene (reference sequence). V lost 4 bases and J lost 4; bases outside the gene matches: 7. The CDR3 is 15 amino acids. The CDR3 DNA is TGTGCCAGCAGCTCCCCTAGGCGGGAGTACAATGAGCAGTTCTTC. Protein sequence: CASSSPRREYNEQFF.

The chain employs TRBV14 and TRBJ2-3, with 8 bases lining up with TRBD2. The CDR3 covers 16 residues. Losses at the gene ends were 5 bases for V and 2 bases for J; bases not matched to a gene: 9. CDR1 and CDR2 (germline): SGHDN, FVKESK. In nucleotides, the CDR3 is TGTGCCAGCAGCTTTGGGACTAGGACCGACACAGATACGCAGTATTTT. Its protein is CASSFGTRTDTDTQYF.

The V and J genes are TRBV5-1 and TRBJ1-6, with TRBD1 matching 9 bases. V shed 0 bases, J shed 2 bases, and the junction held 6 bases outside the gene matches. The CDR3 spans 18 residues. The germline CDR1 and CDR2 sequences are SGHRS and YFSETQ. The DNA of the CDR3 is TGCGCCAGCAGCTTGGCCGGGACAGGGAGCGCCTATAATTCACCCCTCCACTTT. Translated: CASSLAGTGSAYNSPLHF.

This clone has only a few counts. V is TRBV4-3 and J is TRBJ1-2; no definite D call. V was cut by 1 base and J by 7 bases, with 16 bases left in between. Germline assignment: CDR1 LGHNA and CDR2 YSLEER. CDR3 length equals 15 residues. This CDR3 is CASSQGRQRASGYTF. CDR3 nucleotide sequence: TGCGCCAGCAGCCAAGGCCGGCAGCGGGCCTCTGGCTACACCTTC.

This rearrangement joins TRBV7-9 to TRBJ2-1; no definite D call. V gave up 2 bases and J gave up 2 bases, with 13 bases separating them. The CDR3 contains 16 residues. From germline, CDR1 is SEHNR and CDR2 FQNEAQ (reference sequence). CDR3 nucleotide sequence: TGTGCCAGCAGCTTATTCTTTGACGACACCTACAATGAGCAGTTCTTC. This gives the protein CASSLFFDDTYNEQFF.

V and J are TRBV5-1 and TRBJ1-1, with D possibly being TRBD1 (6 bases). CDR1 and CDR2 (germline): SGHRS, YFSETQ. This CDR3 is built from 14 residues. Trimming shortened V by 3 bases and J by 2 bases, and 11 bases separated the two germline ends. The CDR3 nucleotides are TGCGCCAGCAGCTCCGCAGGGGCTAACACTGAAGCTTTCTTT. Encoded protein: CASSSAGANTEAFF.

The chain has TRBV19 and TRBJ1-2, with no clear D. The CDR3 runs 14 residues. Looked up from germline, CDR1 is LNHDA and CDR2 is SQIVND (reference sequence). Trimming removed 6 bases from V and 1 base from J, with 12 bases in between. This chain's CDR3 is CASRRGTGNYGYTF. The CDR3 region has the DNA TGTGCCAGTAGGAGAGGCACGGGTAACTATGGCTACACCTTC.

The rearrangement uses TRBV4-1 and TRBJ2-6; TRBD1 is a possible D gene (6 bases). Germline V lookup: CDR1 MGHRA, CDR2 YSYEKL. V lost 4 bases, J lost 2 bases, and 15 bases lay in between. CDR3 length: 17 residues. The CDR3 DNA follows: TGCGCCAGCAGCCCCCCGACAGGCGACCCTGGGGCCAACGTCCTGACTTTC. It is translated as CASSPPTGDPGANVLTF.

This clone was seen once. The chain recombines TRBV19 with TRBJ1-3; TRBD1 matches at 10 bases. In germline, CDR1 is LNHDA, CDR2 SQIVND (reference sequence). V shed 5 bases and J 3 bases; nucleotides not matched to a gene: 7. This CDR3 comprises 16 residues. The CDR3 loop reads CASSLSTGGGGNTIYF. The CDR3 coding sequence is TGTGCCAGTAGTCTCTCGACAGGGGGCGGTGGAAACACCATATATTTT.

Written as DNA, the CDR3 is TGTGCCAGCAGCGTAAGGGGACAGGGGGTCGGAGAGACCCAGTACTTC. It translates to CASSVRGQGVGETQYF. The chain couples TRBV9 to TRBJ2-5, with TRBD1 identical over 11 bases. The J segment lost 4 bases and the V segment lost 1 base, leaving 6 bases of the junction unmatched. This CDR3 spans 16 amino acids. The germline V gene encodes CDR1 SGDLS and CDR2 YYNGEE. Looking up the rest from reference TRBV9 and TRBJ2-5 gives the full variable domain: DSGVTQTPKHLITATGQRVTLRCSPRSGDLSVYWYQQSLDQGLQFLIQYYNGEERAKGNILERFSAQQFPDLHSELNLSSLELGDSALYFCASSVRGQGVGETQYFGPGTRLLVL.

The rearrangement joins TRBV18 to TRBJ1-5, with D tentatively TRBD1 (5 bases). Germline-derived CDR1 and CDR2 are KGHSH and LQKENI. V gave up 6 bases and J gave up 0 bases, with 9 bases separating them. This CDR3 contains 14 residues. This CDR3 is CASSSGNSNQPQHF. DNA of the CDR3: TGTGCCAGCTCGTCAGGGAATAGCAATCAGCCCCAGCATTTT.

The chain couples TRBV19 to TRBJ1-1, with a tentative D call TRBD1 (5 bases). Germline values: CDR1 LNHDA, CDR2 SQIVND (reference sequence). This CDR3 region has 14 residues. The V end lost 4 bases, the J end lost 6 bases, and 15 bases lay between the germline ends. As DNA, the CDR3 is TGTGCCAGTAGTAGTGGGACGGGGGACGCTGAAGCTTTCTTT. As protein: CASSSGTGDAEAFF.